This entry describes one T cell receptor (beta chain). The method was immunoSEQ multiplex PCR; TCRdb's version includes in-frame clones alone and lacks a portion of them. In the table there are about 50,000 clones, more than 65% of which are singletons. Time point meaning: pretreatment peripheral blood. This CDR3 spans 15 amino acids. Germline CDR1 LNHDA, CDR2 SQIVND (reference sequence). Trimming took 4 bases from V and 0 from J, leaving 12 bases between them. This record comes from a study of PD-L1 blockade in urothelial cancer. The sequencing here drew on PBMCs, taken around atezolizumab (anti-PD-L1) treatment. This rearrangement joins TRBV19 to TRBJ2-5; the D is unclear. This TCR derives from a man between 65 and 85 years old with urothelial cancer. CDR3 sequence (DNA): TGTGCCAGTAGTAGTCGAACAGAATACCAAGAGACCCAGTACTTC. Encoded protein: CASSSRTEYQETQYF.